The following is a T cell receptor (beta chain) sequence with its context. This clone's antigen is unknown. Base qualities were left out, and no much larger clone turns up one base away. The cohort consisted of fewer than 700 healthy bone marrow donors. At the time of sampling, every cohort member was nominally healthy, though immune exposures that went unrecorded were likely present. The donor tested CMV seronegative and was one of the 352 seronegative cohort members. A peripheral blood sample was provided by each donor, and peripheral blood mononuclear cells were used for TCR beta sequencing. Genomic DNA was extracted from the blood cell samples with the Qiagen DNeasy Blood Extraction Kit. Libraries were prepared through the immunoSEQ multiplex PCR assay. The multiplex PCR relied on a mix of 60 forward primers for TCR Vbeta segments and 13 reverse primers for TCR Jbeta segments. Amplification of the CDR3 region of rearranged TCR beta genes was performed with a multiplex PCR assay on genomic DNA. The amplified TCR beta libraries were sequenced on the Illumina HiSeq System as 87-base-pair reads. For the original study's pipeline: In a later analysis, 77 million or so unique TCR beta chains were counted across the roughly 610 repertoires, and roughly 10 million of these chains were shared by at least two donors. A nearest-neighbor algorithm error-corrected the raw reads and collapsed the reads into unique sequences, merging closely related sequences to remove PCR and sequencing errors. Alignment of CDR3 sequences to IMGT reference sequences was used to assign V, D and J gene segments. For a sequence to be retained, a match of at least six nucleotides to both a V gene segment and a J gene segment was required. A rearrangement counted as productive if the CDR3 had no stop codons and remained in frame with V and J, and every other rearrangement counted as non-productive. CDR3 was defined according to IMGT convention as the region running from the second conserved V-encoded cysteine to the conserved J-encoded phenylalanine. In an earlier analysis of more than 550 of the donors, sequences lacking an unambiguous match to a single V gene segment were excluded. An earlier analysis of over 450 of the donors classified V segments as functional when productive rearrangements were above 56.7% and as segregating when the standard deviation between donors was above 5%. A statistical classification framework was built for diagnosing cytomegalovirus status from the catalog of TCR beta chain sequences. In a later analysis, V and J genes were assigned by comparing TCR nucleotide sequences against IMGT/GENE-DB human TR gene sequences. In a later analysis, CDR3 sequences and most-parsimonious VDJ recombination scenarios were assigned using the TCRdist pipeline. In a later analysis, each TCR beta chain was defined by its CDR3 amino acid sequence together with its V-gene family, and reads without a unique V-gene family were excluded. As a way to deal with suspected cross-contamination and a sequencing artifact, a later analysis dropped approximately 590 nucleotide sequences that were highly shared and had low generation probability. In a later analysis, a clonal expansion index for each public chain was calculated from normalized within-repertoire ranks of inferred template counts. A later analysis computed generation probabilities with a VDJ recombination model fitted to out-of-frame rearrangements, and checked the results against IGoR. In a later analysis, hypergeometric tests were used to score TCR-TCR, TCR-HLA and TCR-CMV co-occurrence, with a repertoire-size bias correction applied to TCR pairs. False discovery rates were estimated in a later analysis by permuting HLA or CMV assignments 20 times. In a later analysis, co-occurring TCRs were grouped using DBSCAN, and TCRdist sequence similarity was added for clustering within HLA-allele-positive subsets. Co-occurrence clustering excluded repertoires with fewer than 30,000 or more than 120,000 public chains, plus five with anomalous nucleotide sharing. What TCRdb holds here is the immuneACCESS table cut down to in-frame rearrangements. Part of the clones is not present; checked against another copy, under half of the missing clones reflect an unresolved V gene, and the others are unexplained. The V and J calls and clone size come from that table; D and trimming were worked out from the DNA. Here the sample has roughly 130,000 clones; more than 80% occur a single time. The ten largest clones capture 1% of the sample.

The entry originates in a study of cytomegalovirus exposure and HLA in healthy donors (dated by TCRdb to 2017 to 2019). For the study in its entirety: In an earlier analysis of some 550 of the donors, approximately 300 Gb of sequence data and 120 million or so unique TCR beta sequences from 180 million or so T cells were reported. Roughly 300 gigabases of sequencing data and some 85 million unique TCR sequences were included in an early release covering roughly 600 HLA-typed donors. Of the roughly 400 genotyped donors, 81% fell in the genetic ancestry cluster associated with self-reported Caucasian donors. The study aimed to test whether cataloging public T cell receptors could reveal signatures of past pathogen exposure. The T cell repertoires of several hundred subjects were profiled by immunosequencing and related to cytomegalovirus serostatus. Along with the approximately 670-subject first cohort, a separate validation cohort of around 110 different subjects was used. To predict cytomegalovirus infection status, the study combined high-throughput TCR immunosequencing, statistical association of individual TCRs with disease status, and machine learning. A later analysis re-analyzed previously published TCR beta repertoires from 650 to 800 donors and added high-resolution HLA genotyping to study TCR occurrence patterns. Rather than using new phenotypic data, the later analysis identified candidate immune exposures from TCR beta sequences and from how often those sequences occurred across donors. An earlier analysis of around 580 of the donors used high-throughput TCR beta sequencing to judge whether each TCR beta V gene segment behaved as functional or pseudogenic. Donor age, sex, ethnicity and CMV serostatus were collected together with the repertoire data. A later genetic analysis took genome-wide SNP genotypes for about 60% of the roughly 670 donors and used that subset as a discovery cohort. All discovery cohort repertoires had been generated on a single sequencing platform. Class I and class II HLA loci were covered by the typing at four-digit resolution. Typing coverage differed by locus: A, B, C, DRB1 and DQB1 were typed in about 620-640 donors, DQA1 in 500 to 550, DPA1 in 600 to 610, and DPB1 in approximately 450. Roughly 5 DR-DQ haplotypes were handled as single units for association and clustering because linkage in the cohort was strong. Across roughly 420 genotyped donors of the cohort, an average of about 240,000 unique TCR beta nucleotide sequences per donor were sequenced, and 15% to 20% of those sequences were non-productive. Results the study describes overall, beyond this receptor: The authors suggested that the approach could potentially be generalized to other disease states and immunological phenotypes. The cohort was sequenced for TCR beta chains only, and without alpha or paired-chain data the features that could be detected were limited. In both the original and validation cohorts, the classifier was reported to diagnose cytomegalovirus status with high specificity and sensitivity. A cluster of highly shared sequence variants was judged likely to represent a technical artifact of the sequencing pipeline. A few of the identified cytomegalovirus-associated TCR beta chains were confirmed in vitro to be specific for cytomegalovirus antigens. When HLA alleles, especially DR and DQ, strongly co-occurred, TCR associations were difficult to assign to individual alleles. In the study, 150 to 200 TCR beta chains were listed as associated with cytomegalovirus. V-gene and J-gene trimming of TCR beta chains was associated with a missense DCLRE1C variant in a later genetic analysis, and the association was replicated in an independent cohort. In a later genetic analysis, fewer N-insertions in productive TCRs were reported among donors in an Asian-associated ancestry cluster than the roughly 700-donor mean. HLA typing was unavailable for some donors at each locus, so association tests used only the typed subset. Some IMGT-functional V segments, including TRBV6-2 and TRBV6-3, could not be told apart with the 87-base-pair reads, so those segments were excluded. According to a later analysis, most CMV-associated TCR beta chains appeared to be HLA-restricted, and the HLA associations seemed to be driven largely by CMV exposure. Because counts were too low, about 18 rarely observed V segments, including chromosome 9 orphons, were excluded from the earlier analysis of 587 of the donors. In a later analysis, over 15,000 TCR beta sequences were associated with specific HLA alleles at a false discovery rate of 0.05. The presence/absence analyses assumed that sequencing depth was roughly uniform across donors, and that assumption may not be true. In an earlier analysis of 587 of the donors, most TCR beta V segments appeared in productive rearrangements about 87% or about 30% of the time, broadly matching IMGT annotations. Correlated functional status among segregating V segments might be attributable to linkage disequilibrium, but an unknown experimental factor could not be ruled out. Most TCR sequences were seen in very few donors, while some public TCRs were found in many individuals. A further reported finding was that TCR beta sequences accurately predicted the HLA-A and HLA-B alleles for most subjects in the first cohort. The only immune exposure information available for the cohort was CMV serostatus. Compared with equally common non-associated chains, HLA-associated TCR beta chains in a later analysis were more clonally expanded and had lower generation probabilities. In a later analysis, the rate of TCR association differed among HLA loci, with DRB1 alleles having the most associated TCRs and HLA-C alleles having the fewest. According to a later analysis, parvovirus B19, influenza, CMV and Epstein-Barr virus appeared linked to several top co-occurrence clusters.

The CDR3 starts with the cysteine, ends with the phenylalanine, and has 14 residues. The kept DNA is CDR3 alone, 42 bases in frame from the first base. V and J are truncated by 0 bases and 8 bases respectively, leaving an intervening sequence of 13 bases. This TCR was recovered from a man aged 35 to 55 in good health and CMV-seronegative. The sequence links TRBV23-1 to TRBJ1-1, with the D gene not clear enough to name. TRBV23-1 is classed as an ORF, of uncertain function. What was sequenced was PBMCs. DNA sequence: TGCGCCAGCAGTCAATCTCGCCAGACTAGGGAAGCTTTCTTT. It translates to CASSQSRQTREAFF.